In this sample, the clone carrying this TCR beta chain turned up a few times. Its specificity is not known. The authors prepared the TCRbeta library with unique molecular identifiers. One entry per CDR3 protein results from TCRdb running MiXCR on the PCR reads. The sample shows 700,000 or so distinct CDR3 sequences, 13% of them seen only once. This record belongs to a study of T-cell reconstitution after alpha-beta-depleted transplantation in children. Points from the study as a whole: The main origin of T-cell counts and diversity one year after transplant was newly produced T cells. Surviving recipient T cells and thymic progenitors underlay high day-60 TCRbeta diversity in some patients. Several hundred rapidly expanded clones from non-depleted graft cells reportedly supplied alpha-beta T cells about two months post-transplant.

Sequencing was performed on PBMCs, taken before TCRalphabeta/CD19-depleted stem cell transplant. This clonotype was obtained from a girl aged 2 to 9 with congenital amegakaryocytic thrombocytopenia, due to receive a stem cell transplant.

The CDR3 protein is CASSRQQQFF. For the CDR3, the DNA is TGTGCCAGCAGCCGTCAGCAACAGTTCTTC. The V and J genes are TRBV11-2 and TRBJ2-1, with D unclear. The germline V gene has CDR1 SGHAT and CDR2 FQNNGV. V lost 5 bases, J lost 13 bases, and 9 bases lay in between. The CDR3 totals 10 residues. Drawing the rest from reference TRBV11-2 and TRBJ2-1, the complete variable domain is EAGVAQSPRYKIIEKRQSVAFWCNPISGHATLYWYQQILGQGPKLLIQFQNNGVVDDSQLPKDRFSAERLKGVDSTLKIQPAKLEDSAVYLCASSRQQQFFGPGTRLTVL.